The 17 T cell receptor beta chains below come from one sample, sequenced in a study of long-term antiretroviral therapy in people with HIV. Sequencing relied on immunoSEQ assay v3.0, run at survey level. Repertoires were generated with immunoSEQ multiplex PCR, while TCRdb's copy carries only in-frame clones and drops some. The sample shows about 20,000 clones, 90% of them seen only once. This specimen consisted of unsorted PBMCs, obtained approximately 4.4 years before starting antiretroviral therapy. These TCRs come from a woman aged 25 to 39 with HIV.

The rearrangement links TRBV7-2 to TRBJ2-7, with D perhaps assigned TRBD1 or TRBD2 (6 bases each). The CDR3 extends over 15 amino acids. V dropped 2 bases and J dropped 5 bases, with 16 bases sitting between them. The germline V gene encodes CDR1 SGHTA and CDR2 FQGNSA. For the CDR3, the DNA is TGTGCCAGCAGCTTATTCGGGGGCGCTTTGAACGAGCAGTACTTC. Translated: CASSLFGGALNEQYF. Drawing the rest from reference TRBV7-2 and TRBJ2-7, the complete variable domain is GAGVSQSPSNKVTEKGKDVELRCDPISGHTALYWYRQSLGQGLEFLIYFQGNSAPDKSGLPSDRFSAERTGGSVSTLTIQRTQQEDSAVYLCASSLFGGALNEQYFGPGTRLTVT.

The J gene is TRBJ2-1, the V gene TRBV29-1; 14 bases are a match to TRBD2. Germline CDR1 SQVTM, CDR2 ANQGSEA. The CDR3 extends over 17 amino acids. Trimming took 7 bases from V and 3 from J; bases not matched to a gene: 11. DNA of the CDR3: TGCAGCGCTTCGACTAGCGGGGGGGCCTTTTTCTACAATGAGCAGTTCTTC. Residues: CSASTSGGAFFYNEQFF.

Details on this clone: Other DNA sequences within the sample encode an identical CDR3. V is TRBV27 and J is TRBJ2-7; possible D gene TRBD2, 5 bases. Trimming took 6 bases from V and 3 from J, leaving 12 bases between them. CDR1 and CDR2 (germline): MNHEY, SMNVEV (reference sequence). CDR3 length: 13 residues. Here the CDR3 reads CASREDVSYEQYF. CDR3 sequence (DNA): TGTGCCAGCAGGGAGGACGTGAGCTACGAGCAGTACTTC.

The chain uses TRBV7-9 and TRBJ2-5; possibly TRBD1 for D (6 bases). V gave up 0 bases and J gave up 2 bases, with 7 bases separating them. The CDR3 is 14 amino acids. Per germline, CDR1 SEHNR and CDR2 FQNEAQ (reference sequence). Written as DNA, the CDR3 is TGTGCCAGCAGCTTAGCAGGGGGACAAGAGACCCAGTACTTC. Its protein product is CASSLAGGQETQYF.

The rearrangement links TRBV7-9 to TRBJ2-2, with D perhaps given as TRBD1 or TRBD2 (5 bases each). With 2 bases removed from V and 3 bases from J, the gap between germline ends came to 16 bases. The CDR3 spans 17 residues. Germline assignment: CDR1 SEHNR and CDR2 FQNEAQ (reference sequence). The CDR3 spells CASSLIGSRGHTGELFF. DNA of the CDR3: TGTGCCAGCAGCTTAATTGGGAGTAGGGGACACACCGGGGAGCTGTTTTTT.

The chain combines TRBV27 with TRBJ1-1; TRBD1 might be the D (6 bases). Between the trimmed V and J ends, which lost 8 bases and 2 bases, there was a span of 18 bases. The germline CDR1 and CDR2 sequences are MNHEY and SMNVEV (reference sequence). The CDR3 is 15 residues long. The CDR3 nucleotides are TGTGCCAGCTGGAGGGGGATGACGGGAAACACTGAAGCTTTCTTT. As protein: CASWRGMTGNTEAFF.

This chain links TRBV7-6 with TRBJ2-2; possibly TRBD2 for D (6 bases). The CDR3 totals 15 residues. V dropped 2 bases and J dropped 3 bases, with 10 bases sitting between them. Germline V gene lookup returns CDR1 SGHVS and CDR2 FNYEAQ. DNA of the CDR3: TGTGCCAGCAGCTTAACCGGGACTGACACCGGGGAGCTGTTTTTT. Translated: CASSLTGTDTGELFF. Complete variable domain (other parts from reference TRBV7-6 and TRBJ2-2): GAGVSQSPRYKVTKRGQDVALRCDPISGHVSLYWYRQALGQGPEFLTYFNYEAQQDKSGLPNDRFSAERPEGSISTLTIQRTEQRDSAMYRCASSLTGTDTGELFFGEGSRLTVL.

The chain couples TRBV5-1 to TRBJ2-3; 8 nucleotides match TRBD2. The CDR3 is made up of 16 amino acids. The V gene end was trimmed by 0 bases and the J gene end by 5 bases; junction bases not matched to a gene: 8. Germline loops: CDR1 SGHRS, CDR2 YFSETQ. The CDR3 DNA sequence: TGCGCCAGCAGCTTGGCCGTACGGGGGGGGCGAGATACGCAGTATTTT. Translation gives CASSLAVRGGRDTQYF.

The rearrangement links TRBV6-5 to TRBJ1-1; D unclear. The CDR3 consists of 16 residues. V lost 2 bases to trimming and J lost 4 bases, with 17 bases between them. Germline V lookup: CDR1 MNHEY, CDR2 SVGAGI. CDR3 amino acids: CASSYSHSPPSTEAFF. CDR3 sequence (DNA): TGTGCCAGCAGTTACAGCCACAGTCCTCCGAGCACTGAAGCTTTCTTT.

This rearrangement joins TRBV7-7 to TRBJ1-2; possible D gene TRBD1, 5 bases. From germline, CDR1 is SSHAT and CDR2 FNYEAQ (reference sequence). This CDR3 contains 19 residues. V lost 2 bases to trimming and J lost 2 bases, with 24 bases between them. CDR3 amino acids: CASSLSHLGGSIKNYGYTF. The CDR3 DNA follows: TGTGCCAGCAGCTTATCACACTTGGGGGGGAGCATTAAAAACTATGGCTACACCTTC.

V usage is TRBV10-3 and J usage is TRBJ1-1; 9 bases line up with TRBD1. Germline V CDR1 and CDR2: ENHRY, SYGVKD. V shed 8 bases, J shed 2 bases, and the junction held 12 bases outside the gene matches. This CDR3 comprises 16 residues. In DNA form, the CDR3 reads TGTGCCATCGGGGGGGACAGGGTTGCCGGTAACACTGAAGCTTTCTTT. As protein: CAIGGDRVAGNTEAFF.

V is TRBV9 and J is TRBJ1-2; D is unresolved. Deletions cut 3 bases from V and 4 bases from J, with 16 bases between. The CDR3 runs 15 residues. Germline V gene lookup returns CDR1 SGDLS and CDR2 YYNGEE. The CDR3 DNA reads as TGTGCCAGCAGCGCCCCCCAAGGCAGATCCTATGGCTACACCTTC. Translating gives CASSAPQGRSYGYTF. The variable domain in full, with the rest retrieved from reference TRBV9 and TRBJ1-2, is DSGVTQTPKHLITATGQRVTLRCSPRSGDLSVYWYQQSLDQGLQFLIQYYNGEERAKGNILERFSAQQFPDLHSELNLSSLELGDSALYFCASSAPQGRSYGYTFGSGTRLTVV.

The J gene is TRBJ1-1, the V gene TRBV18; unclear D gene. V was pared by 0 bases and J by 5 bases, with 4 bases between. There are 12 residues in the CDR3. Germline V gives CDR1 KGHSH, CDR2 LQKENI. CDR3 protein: CASSPPGTEAFF. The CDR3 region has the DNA TGTGCCAGCTCACCACCCGGTACTGAAGCTTTCTTT.

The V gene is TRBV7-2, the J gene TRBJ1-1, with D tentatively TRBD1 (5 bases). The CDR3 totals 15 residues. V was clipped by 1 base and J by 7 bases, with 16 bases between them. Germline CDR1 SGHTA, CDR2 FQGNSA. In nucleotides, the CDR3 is TGTGCCAGCAGCTTAGTCCACTTGCAGGGAAGTGAAGCTTTCTTT. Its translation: CASSLVHLQGSEAFF.

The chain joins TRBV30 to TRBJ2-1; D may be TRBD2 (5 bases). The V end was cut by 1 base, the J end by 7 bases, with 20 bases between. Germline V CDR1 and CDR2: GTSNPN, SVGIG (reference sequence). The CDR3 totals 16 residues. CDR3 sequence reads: CAWSGAWEMYWNEQFF. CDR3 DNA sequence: TGTGCCTGGAGTGGGGCTTGGGAGATGTATTGGAATGAGCAGTTCTTC.

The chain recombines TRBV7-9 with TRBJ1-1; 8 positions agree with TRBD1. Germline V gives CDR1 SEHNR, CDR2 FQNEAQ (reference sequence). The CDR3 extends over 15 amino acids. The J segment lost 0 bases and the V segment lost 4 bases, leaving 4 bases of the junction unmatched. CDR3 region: CASSSQGDMNTEAFF. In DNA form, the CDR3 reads TGTGCCAGCAGCTCACAGGGGGACATGAACACTGAAGCTTTCTTT.

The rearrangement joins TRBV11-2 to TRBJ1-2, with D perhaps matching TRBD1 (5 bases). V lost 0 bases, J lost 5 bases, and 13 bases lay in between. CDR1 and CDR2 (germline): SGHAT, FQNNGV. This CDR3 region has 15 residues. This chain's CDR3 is CASSLDQKGLYGYTF. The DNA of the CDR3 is TGTGCCAGCAGCTTAGATCAGAAGGGGTTGTATGGCTACACCTTC.